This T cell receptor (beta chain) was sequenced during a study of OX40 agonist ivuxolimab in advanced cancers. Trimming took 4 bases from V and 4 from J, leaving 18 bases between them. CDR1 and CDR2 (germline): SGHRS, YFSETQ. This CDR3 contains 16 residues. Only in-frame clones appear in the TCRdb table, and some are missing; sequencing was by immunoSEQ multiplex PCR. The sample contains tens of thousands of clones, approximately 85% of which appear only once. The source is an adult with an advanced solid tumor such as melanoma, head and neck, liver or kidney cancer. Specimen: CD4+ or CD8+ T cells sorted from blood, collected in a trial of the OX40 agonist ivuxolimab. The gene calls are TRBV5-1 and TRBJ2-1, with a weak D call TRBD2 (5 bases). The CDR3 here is CASSQTPFRGYNEQFF. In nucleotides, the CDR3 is TGCGCCAGCAGCCAAACGCCATTTCGGGGATACAATGAGCAGTTCTTC.